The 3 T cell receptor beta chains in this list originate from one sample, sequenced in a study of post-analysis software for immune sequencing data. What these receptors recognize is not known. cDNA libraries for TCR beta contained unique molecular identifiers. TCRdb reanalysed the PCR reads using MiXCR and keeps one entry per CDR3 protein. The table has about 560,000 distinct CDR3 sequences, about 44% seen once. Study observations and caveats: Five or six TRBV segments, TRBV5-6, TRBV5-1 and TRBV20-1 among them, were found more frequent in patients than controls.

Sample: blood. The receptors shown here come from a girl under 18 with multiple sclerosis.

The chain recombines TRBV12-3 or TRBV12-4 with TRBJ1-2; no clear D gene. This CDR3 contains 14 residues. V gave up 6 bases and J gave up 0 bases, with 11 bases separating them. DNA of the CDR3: TGTGCCAGCAGGTTCTCAGGAGCTAACTATGGCTACACCTTC. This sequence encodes CASRFSGANYGYTF.

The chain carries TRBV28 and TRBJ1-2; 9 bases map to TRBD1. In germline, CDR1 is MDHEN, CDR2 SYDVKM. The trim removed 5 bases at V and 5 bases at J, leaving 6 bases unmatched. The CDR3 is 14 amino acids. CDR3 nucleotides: TGTGCCAGCAGTGGGGACAGGGTTTATTATGGCTACACCTTC. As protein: CASSGDRVYYGYTF.

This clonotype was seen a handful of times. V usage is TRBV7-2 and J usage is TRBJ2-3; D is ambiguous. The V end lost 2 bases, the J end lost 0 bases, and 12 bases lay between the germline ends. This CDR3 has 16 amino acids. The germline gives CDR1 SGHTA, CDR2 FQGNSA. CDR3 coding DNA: TGTGCCAGCAGCTTAATGGTTAGCCCTAGCACAGATACGCAGTATTTT. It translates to CASSLMVSPSTDTQYF.